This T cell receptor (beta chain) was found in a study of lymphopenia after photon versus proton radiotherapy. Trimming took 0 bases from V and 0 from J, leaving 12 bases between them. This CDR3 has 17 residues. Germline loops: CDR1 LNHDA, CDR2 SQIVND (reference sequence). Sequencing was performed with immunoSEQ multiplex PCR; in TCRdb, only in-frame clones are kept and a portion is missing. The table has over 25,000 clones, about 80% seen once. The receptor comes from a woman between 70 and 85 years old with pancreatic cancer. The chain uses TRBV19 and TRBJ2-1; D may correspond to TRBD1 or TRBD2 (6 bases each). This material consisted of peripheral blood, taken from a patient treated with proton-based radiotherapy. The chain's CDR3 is CASSIDWGASSYNEQFF. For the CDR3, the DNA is TGTGCCAGTAGTATAGACTGGGGGGCGAGCTCCTACAATGAGCAGTTCTTC. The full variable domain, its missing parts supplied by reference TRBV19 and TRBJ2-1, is DGGITQSPKYLFRKEGQNVTLSCEQNLNHDAMYWYRQDPGQGLRLIYYSQIVNDFQKGDIAEGYSVSREKKESFPLTVTSAQKNPTAFYLCASSIDWGASSYNEQFFGPGTRLTVL.